This TCR beta chain is from a study of shared clonotypes between healthy human individuals. This clone was counted a single time. The antigen is undetermined. Study conclusions and caveats: Generation probability values for non-shared clonotypes were lower than those for clonotypes shared by all four donors. The sharing of 5% to 6.5% of naive CD4 clonotypes was seen across a few donors.

An even split of each subset's genomic DNA across several immunoSEQ plates was performed. Profiling relied on immunoSEQ multiplex PCR, and the TCRdb table lists in-frame clones only, not all of them. Of over 2 million clones detected, about 95% appear once; the ten largest clones hold about 1.1%. Selected positively for CCR7 and CD45RO-negative, naive CD8 cells excluded terminally differentiated effector memory CD45RA+ cells. Donors were healthy HIV-negative adults without recent acute infections or vaccinations. The germline V and J ends were trimmed by 5 bases and 3 bases, with 22 bases remaining between them. The germline V gene encodes CDR1 SGHTA and CDR2 FQGNSA. The CDR3 is made up of 17 amino acids.

V and J are TRBV7-2 and TRBJ2-5, with a weak D call TRBD1 (6 bases). This clonotype was sampled from a man younger than 35 in good health. Input material: naive CD8+ T cells sorted from blood. Here the CDR3 reads CASSPILGGEWEETQYF. The CDR3 nucleotides are TGTGCCAGCAGCCCAATTTTAGGGGGAGAGTGGGAAGAGACCCAGTACTTC.